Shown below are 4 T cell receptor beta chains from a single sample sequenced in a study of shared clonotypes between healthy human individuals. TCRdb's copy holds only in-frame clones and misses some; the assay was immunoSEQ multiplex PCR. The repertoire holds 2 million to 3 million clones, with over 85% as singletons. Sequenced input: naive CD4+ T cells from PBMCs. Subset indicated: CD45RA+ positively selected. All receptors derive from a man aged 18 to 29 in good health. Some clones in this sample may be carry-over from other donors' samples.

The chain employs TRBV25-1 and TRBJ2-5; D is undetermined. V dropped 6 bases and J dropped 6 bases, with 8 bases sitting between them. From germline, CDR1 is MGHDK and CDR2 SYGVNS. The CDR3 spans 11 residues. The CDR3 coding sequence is TGTGCCAGCAGAGCTGGGAAGACCCAGTACTTC. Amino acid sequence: CASRAGKTQYF.

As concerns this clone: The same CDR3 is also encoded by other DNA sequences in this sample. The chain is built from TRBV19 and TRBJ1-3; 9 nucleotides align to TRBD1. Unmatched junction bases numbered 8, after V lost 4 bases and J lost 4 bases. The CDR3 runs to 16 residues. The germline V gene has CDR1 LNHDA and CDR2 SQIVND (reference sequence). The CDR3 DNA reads TGTGCCAGTAGTACTCGGACAGGGGATTCGGGAAACACCATATATTTT. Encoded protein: CASSTRTGDSGNTIYF.

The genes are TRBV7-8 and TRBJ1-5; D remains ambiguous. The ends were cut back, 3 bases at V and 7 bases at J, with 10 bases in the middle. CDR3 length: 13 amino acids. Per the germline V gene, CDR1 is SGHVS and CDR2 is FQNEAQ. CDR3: CASSFRAAQPQHF. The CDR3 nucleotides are TGTGCCAGCAGCTTTAGGGCCGCGCAGCCCCAGCATTTT.

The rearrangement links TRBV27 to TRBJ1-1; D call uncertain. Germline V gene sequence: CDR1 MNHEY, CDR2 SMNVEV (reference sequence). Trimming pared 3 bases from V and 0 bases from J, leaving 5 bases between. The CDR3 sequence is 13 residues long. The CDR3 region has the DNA TGTGCCAGCAGTTTCGGGATGAACACTGAAGCTTTCTTT. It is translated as CASSFGMNTEAFF.